This TCR beta chain was recorded in a study of naive and memory T cell subsets. This clonotype has only a few counts. The antigen is undetermined. Both TRBC1 and TRBC2 were covered by a beta constant-region primer of two equimolar oligonucleotides. Nested alpha and beta constant-region primers with the SP2 primer drove four PCR rounds on ligated cDNA. One entry per CDR3 protein results from TCRdb running MiXCR on the UMI-ligation and nested PCR reads. This sample has about 150,000 distinct CDR3 sequences; roughly 22% occur once, and the top ten carry 0.095% to 0.12%. There are 18 residues in the CDR3. Germline values: CDR1 SQVTM, CDR2 ANQGSEA. V trimming: 6 bases; J trimming: 0 bases; junction bases outside the gene matches: 11. Study outcomes and limitations: A few larger clonotypes appeared in naive repertoires, especially CD8, possibly memory cells re-expressing CD45RA.

The specimen sequenced was naive CD4+ T cells from blood. The gene calls are TRBV29-1 and TRBJ2-1, with 13 positions matching TRBD2. The receptor was derived from a human donor in good health. DNA for the CDR3: TGCAGCGTGTTGGGACTAGCGGGATTGTCAAGCTCCTACAATGAGCAGTTCTTC. The encoded protein is CSVLGLAGLSSSYNEQFF.